This T cell receptor beta chain was recorded in a study of identical twins. Findings of the study overall: In cord blood, abundant beta clonotypes had fewer insertions; memory showed no trend.

A universal primer site came from template switching; cDNA carried unique molecular identifiers. Via MiXCR, TCRdb re-called the 5' RACE reads, giving one row per CDR3 protein. The top ten hold about 4% of the sample, which has a few hundred thousand distinct CDR3 sequences, about 13% seen once. This CDR3 contains 14 residues. The V end lost 4 bases, the J end lost 10 bases, and 17 bases lay between the germline ends. From germline, CDR1 is MNHEY and CDR2 SVGAGI. This clonotype was observed a few times. As yet, its antigen is unknown. This sample also appeared in a second study, on yellow fever vaccine responses in identical twins. From that second work: Twins reportedly showed a vaccine T cell response that seemed partly convergent and partly personalized.

The sequence was collected from a woman aged 18-29 years in good health. The chain combines TRBV6-5 with TRBJ2-1, with D maybe TRBD2 (6 bases). Source material: memory (CD45RO+) T cells sorted from blood. In DNA form, the CDR3 reads TGTGCCAGCAGTTCCCCGGGGCCCGGGGGAGAGCAGTTCTTC. Amino acid sequence: CASSSPGPGGEQFF.